The 30 T cell receptor beta chains below come from one sample, sequenced in a study of T-cell memory formation after mild COVID-19. TCRdb re-analysed the 5' RACE reads in MiXCR, keeping a single row per CDR3 protein. The profile covers around 250,000 distinct CDR3 sequences, with 16% appearing a single time and 22% taken by the ten largest. Sequenced input: PBMCs or a T cell subset sorted from them (not recorded which). The receptors were sampled from a man younger than 35 who had mild COVID-19 (a few samples of this study predate the infection). Cell type and time point are not known.

Only a few counts were recorded for this clonotype. V usage is TRBV27 and J usage is TRBJ2-7; 15 bases map to TRBD2. Trimming at V came to 0 bases and at J to 9 bases, leaving 12 bases not matched to a gene. Germline CDR1 reads MNHEY; CDR2 reads SMNVEV (reference sequence). This CDR3 is 18 amino acids long. CDR3 DNA sequence: TGTGCCAGCAGTTTATCAACGGGTGGACTAGCGGGGGGGTCCGGGCAGTACTTC. This codes for CASSLSTGGLAGGSGQYF.

V is TRBV6-5 and J is TRBJ1-5, with D maybe TRBD1 (6 bases). This CDR3 contains 14 residues. Germline V lookup: CDR1 MNHEY, CDR2 SVGAGI. The V end was cut by 6 bases, the J end by 5 bases, with 14 bases between. The CDR3 DNA follows: TGTGCCAGCAGGGGTAGAGGGGGAGATCAGCCCCAGCATTTT. Amino acid sequence: CASRGRGGDQPQHF.

This clonotype appeared a few times. The chain links TRBV2 to TRBJ1-2, with unresolved D. Germline V CDR1 and CDR2: SNHLY, FYNNEI. The CDR3 covers 12 residues. Trimming removed 3 bases from V and 8 bases from J, with 10 bases in between. The CDR3 DNA reads as TGTGCCAGCAGTGAGTACGGTAGCGGCTACACCTTC. It codes for CASSEYGSGYTF.

This clonotype was seen a handful of times. The rearrangement joins TRBV5-1 to TRBJ2-3; D possibly corresponds to TRBD1 (6 bases). Looked up from germline, CDR1 is SGHRS and CDR2 is YFSETQ. The CDR3 extends over 15 amino acids. Deletions cut 1 base from V and 2 bases from J, with 11 bases between. In DNA form, the CDR3 reads TGCGCCAGCAGCTTGACAGGGAGTTTCACAGATACGCAGTATTTT. Translating it yields CASSLTGSFTDTQYF.

The chain uses TRBV7-6 and TRBJ2-5, with D unresolved. This CDR3 comprises 13 residues. The germline V and J ends were trimmed by 7 bases and 3 bases, with 12 bases remaining between them. Germline assignment: CDR1 SGHVS and CDR2 FNYEAQ. CDR3 in DNA: TGTGCCAGCACCAGGCTAGAGAAAGAGACCCAGTACTTC. This translates into CASTRLEKETQYF.

J is TRBJ2-3 and V is TRBV11-1; 10 bases line up with TRBD1. Looked up from germline, CDR1 is SGHAT and CDR2 is FQDESV (reference sequence). Trimming took 3 bases from V and 4 from J; bases not matched to a gene: 1. There are 14 residues in the CDR3. CDR3 sequence reads: CASSFGTGADTQYF. CDR3 DNA sequence: TGTGCCAGCAGCTTCGGGACAGGGGCAGATACGCAGTATTTT.

The chain employs TRBV6-5 and TRBJ2-3; 7 nucleotides align to TRBD2. J lost 2 bases, V lost 3 bases, and 5 bases had no gene match. CDR3 length: 15 residues. The germline gives CDR1 MNHEY, CDR2 SVGAGI. The CDR3 region is CASSYGGGPTDTQYF. Written as DNA, the CDR3 is TGTGCCAGCAGTTATGGGGGAGGGCCCACAGATACGCAGTATTTT.

This clonotype has just one count. The V gene is TRBV7-2, the J gene TRBJ2-5, with D perhaps TRBD2 (7 bases). The CDR3 totals 14 residues. Germline loops: CDR1 SGHTA, CDR2 FQGNSA. V shed 5 bases and J shed 4 bases, with 14 bases lying between them. CDR3 sequence (DNA): TGTGCCAGCAGCCCAGAGGGAGGGGGAGAGACCCAGTACTTC. Protein sequence: CASSPEGGGETQYF.

The chain couples TRBV7-2 to TRBJ1-2; tentatively, D is TRBD1 (6 bases). V shed 5 bases and J shed 3 bases, with 13 bases lying between them. This CDR3 spans 14 amino acids. The germline gives CDR1 SGHTA, CDR2 FQGNSA. CDR3 nucleotides: TGTGCCAGCAGCCAGCTAGGACAGTACTATGGCTACACCTTC. Amino acids: CASSQLGQYYGYTF.

The gene calls are TRBV3-2 and TRBJ2-7; TRBD2 reflects the table's D call only, with no check against the DNA. TRBV3-2 is an annotated pseudogene. The CDR3 length is 15 residues. CDR3 in DNA: TGTGCCAGCAGCCATCTCCCATCTGACTCCTACGAGCAGTACTTC. Protein sequence: CASSHLPSDSYEQYF.

The table lists this clonotype with a few counts. The chain has TRBV5-1 and TRBJ1-2; 8 bases fit TRBD1. With V trimmed by 5 bases and J by 10 bases, 10 bases remained unmatched. Germline lookup yields CDR1 SGHRS and CDR2 YFSETQ. The CDR3 runs to 13 residues. This chain's CDR3 is CASRSGTGPDYTF. The CDR3 nucleotides are TGCGCCAGCAGATCTGGGACAGGTCCTGACTACACCTTC. Full variable domain (remainder filled in from reference TRBV5-1 and TRBJ1-2): KAGVTQTPRYLIKTRGQQVTLSCSPISGHRSVSWYQQTPGQGLQFLFEYFSETQRNKGNFPGRFSGRQFSNSRSEMNVSTLELGDSALYLCASRSGTGPDYTFGSGTRLTVV.

Ten or more counts support this clonotype. This rearrangement joins TRBV4-2 to TRBJ2-5; D perhaps matches TRBD2 (5 bases). This CDR3 spans 17 amino acids. The germline V gene has CDR1 LGHNA and CDR2 YNFKEQ. Trimming took off 0 bases at V and 4 bases at J, with 18 bases between the two ends. The CDR3 nucleotides are TGTGCCAGCAGCCAAGACGCGGACTTCTATTCGGGAGAGACCCAGTACTTC. Its protein product is CASSQDADFYSGETQYF.

This clonotype was seen once. The chain recombines TRBV12-3 or TRBV12-4 with TRBJ2-1; 7 bases are shared with TRBD1. V trimming: 3 bases; J trimming: 9 bases; junction bases outside the gene matches: 11. The CDR3 is made up of 15 amino acids. CDR3 loop: CASSFLGGGVAEQFF. The CDR3 DNA sequence: TGTGCCAGCAGTTTCTTAGGGGGCGGTGTAGCTGAGCAGTTCTTC.

The chain joins TRBV21-1 to TRBJ2-6. TRBV21-1 is assigned pseudogene status. This CDR3 is built from 18 residues. The CDR3 region has the DNA TGTGCCAGCAGCAAAGCGTGGGACCCCGGTGTCGGGGCCAACGTCCTGACTTTC. It is translated as CASSKAWDPGVGANVLTF.

The chain recombines TRBV11-2 with TRBJ2-2; 8 positions agree with TRBD2. In germline, CDR1 is SGHAT, CDR2 FQNNGV. The CDR3 spans 18 residues. V gave up 4 bases and J gave up 5 bases; unmatched junction bases: 15. In nucleotides, the CDR3 is TGTGCCAGCAGCTCACCTTCCGACCGGGGGGGCCGTACCGGGGAGCTGTTTTTT. Translating gives CASSSPSDRGGRTGELFF. Based on the CDR3 plus reference TRBV11-2 and TRBJ2-2, the full variable domain is EAGVAQSPRYKIIEKRQSVAFWCNPISGHATLYWYQQILGQGPKLLIQFQNNGVVDDSQLPKDRFSAERLKGVDSTLKIQPAKLEDSAVYLCASSSPSDRGGRTGELFFGEGSRLTVL.

V gene TRBV18 combines with J gene TRBJ2-1; 7 bases agree with TRBD2. CDR3 length equals 19 residues. Germline CDR1 KGHSH, CDR2 LQKENI. V lost 0 bases to trimming and J lost 4 bases; unmatched junction nucleotides: 15. CDR3 nucleotides: TGTGCCAGCTCACCACCTCCTGGGGCATATGGCGGGGGTTACAATGAGCAGTTCTTC. Its translation is CASSPPPGAYGGGYNEQFF.

This clonotype occurred a few times. The chain links TRBV5-6 to TRBJ1-1; D unresolved. The CDR3 totals 13 residues. Germline CDR1 reads SGHDT; CDR2 reads YYEEEE. With 4 bases removed from V and 3 bases from J, the gap between germline ends came to 10 bases. The CDR3 sequence is CASSPDVDTEAFF. The CDR3 DNA is TGTGCCAGCAGCCCGGACGTGGACACTGAAGCTTTCTTT.

The chain carries TRBV7-8 and TRBJ1-2, with D maybe TRBD1 (6 bases). There are 15 residues in the CDR3. Looked up from germline, CDR1 is SGHVS and CDR2 is FQNEAQ. Trimming stripped 5 bases from V and 2 bases from J, with 15 bases between. CDR3 region: CASSPGQRLNYGYTF. CDR3 coding DNA: TGTGCCAGCAGCCCCGGACAGAGGCTGAACTATGGCTACACCTTC.

There are a few counts of this clonotype. The chain has TRBV4-1 and TRBJ2-3; no clear D gene. The ends were cut back, 1 base at V and 5 bases at J, with 13 bases in the middle. The CDR3 contains 15 residues. Per the germline V gene, CDR1 is MGHRA and CDR2 is YSYEKL. The CDR3 here is CASSQGPSHGDTQYF. CDR3 bases: TGCGCCAGCAGCCAAGGTCCAAGTCATGGAGATACGCAGTATTTT.

The chain combines TRBV7-9 with TRBJ2-6; 8 bases agree with TRBD1. The junction had 7 bases not matched to a gene; V was cut back by 9 bases and J by 3 bases. CDR3 length equals 15 residues. CDR1 and CDR2 from the germline V gene are SEHNR and FQNEAQ (reference sequence). CDR3 in DNA: TGTGCCAGGGACAGGGCAAAAGATGGGGCCAACGTCCTGACTTTC. Protein product: CARDRAKDGANVLTF.

This chain links TRBV27 with TRBJ2-5, with D maybe TRBD2 (6 bases). Germline V gives CDR1 MNHEY, CDR2 SMNVEV (reference sequence). This CDR3 spans 13 amino acids. Trimming shortened V by 1 base and J by 5 bases, and 8 bases separated the two germline ends. As DNA, the CDR3 is TGTGCCAGCAGTTTATATCGGGGGGAGACCCAGTACTTC. Amino acids: CASSLYRGETQYF.

Ten or more counts support this clonotype. The chain couples TRBV20-1 to TRBJ2-7, with D unresolved. The CDR3 has 14 residues. The germline V and J ends were trimmed by 4 bases and 0 bases, with 13 bases remaining between them. Germline V gene lookup returns CDR1 DFQATT and CDR2 SNEGSKA (reference sequence). The CDR3 region has the DNA TGCAGTGCTACGCTGGGCGGCAGCTCCTACGAGCAGTACGTC. Translating it yields CSATLGGSSYEQYV.

This clonotype appeared a few times. The chain uses TRBV12-3 or TRBV12-4 and TRBJ1-1; D perhaps matches TRBD1 (5 bases). Deletions cut 4 bases from V and 11 bases from J, with 26 bases between. The CDR3 is 16 amino acids. The CDR3 DNA follows: TGTGCCAGCAGTTCCGCCGGGACGACTCATTATGAAGCGGCTTTCTTT. Amino acids: CASSSAGTTHYEAAFF.

J is TRBJ1-2 and V is TRBV7-9, with 7 bases lining up with TRBD1. After removal of 8 bases from V and 4 bases from J, the junction contained 4 bases not matched to a gene. From germline, CDR1 is SEHNR and CDR2 FQNEAQ (reference sequence). The CDR3 is 12 amino acids. This CDR3 is CASGTEGYGYTF. CDR3 in DNA: TGTGCCAGCGGGACAGAAGGCTATGGCTACACCTTC.

The chain carries TRBV9 and TRBJ2-1, with TRBD2 matching 7 bases. The germline gives CDR1 SGDLS, CDR2 YYNGEE. Germline trimming cut 2 bases from V and 10 bases from J; bases unmatched to any gene: 3. The CDR3 is made up of 12 amino acids. DNA of the CDR3: TGTGCCAGCAGCGTTACTAGCGTGGAGCAGTTCTTC. Translated, it gives CASSVTSVEQFF.

V usage is TRBV7-9 and J usage is TRBJ2-2, with D possibly being TRBD1 (5 bases). The V and J ends lost 3 bases and 0 bases respectively, with 8 bases between them. The CDR3 covers 15 residues. Germline V gives CDR1 SEHNR, CDR2 FQNEAQ (reference sequence). CDR3 DNA: TGTGCCAGCAGCTTTCGCAGGGCGAACACCGGGGAGCTGTTTTTT. Protein: CASSFRRANTGELFF.

The CDR3 region is CASHPMTGIYTDTQYF. DNA for the CDR3: TGTGCCAGCCACCCCATGACAGGAATTTACACAGATACGCAGTATTTT. The chain links TRBV27 to TRBJ2-3; a possible D gene is TRBD1 (6 bases). Germline V gene sequence: CDR1 MNHEY, CDR2 SMNVEV (reference sequence). V was shortened by 8 bases and J by 2 bases, with 20 bases between the two germline ends. The CDR3 length is 16 residues.

V usage is TRBV4-2 and J usage is TRBJ1-6, with TRBD1 as a possible D gene (5 bases). Trimming removed 4 bases at V and 6 bases at J, with 10 bases between. CDR1 LGHNA and CDR2 YNFKEQ come from the germline V gene. This CDR3 comprises 14 residues. The CDR3 loop is CASSLLGTNSPLHF. The CDR3 nucleotides read TGTGCCAGCAGCCTCCTTGGGACTAATTCACCCCTCCACTTT.

This clonotype was recorded a few times. This chain connects TRBV20-1 to TRBJ1-4, with D uncertain. Trimming took 6 bases from V and 7 from J, leaving 9 bases between them. Germline values: CDR1 DFQATT, CDR2 SNEGSKA (reference sequence). The CDR3 is 11 amino acids. Written as DNA, the CDR3 is TGCAGTGCCAGCCCAGGTGAAAAACTGTTTTTT. Translating gives CSASPGEKLFF.

This clonotype was detected a few times. The chain links TRBV5-5 to TRBJ2-7; D is perhaps TRBD1 (6 bases). The CDR3 spans 14 residues. Trimming removed 3 bases at V and 3 bases at J, with 13 bases between. CDR1 and CDR2 (germline): SGHKS, YYEKEE (reference sequence). The CDR3 region has the DNA TGTGCCAGCAGCTGGGGGCAGGGTAGCTACGAGCAGTACGTC. As protein: CASSWGQGSYEQYV.